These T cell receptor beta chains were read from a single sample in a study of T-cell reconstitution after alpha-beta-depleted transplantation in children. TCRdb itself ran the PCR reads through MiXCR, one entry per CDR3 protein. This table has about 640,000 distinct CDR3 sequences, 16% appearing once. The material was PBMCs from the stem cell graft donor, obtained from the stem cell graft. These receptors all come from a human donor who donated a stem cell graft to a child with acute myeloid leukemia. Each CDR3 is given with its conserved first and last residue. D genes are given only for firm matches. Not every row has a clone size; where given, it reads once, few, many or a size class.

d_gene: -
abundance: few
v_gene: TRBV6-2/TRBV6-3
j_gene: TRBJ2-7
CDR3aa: CASSYLKDKGNEQYF
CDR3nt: TGTGCCAGCAGTTACCTGAAGGACAAGGGCAACGAGCAGTACTTC

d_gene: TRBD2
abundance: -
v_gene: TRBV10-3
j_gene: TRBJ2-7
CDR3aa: CAISETGTSYEQYF
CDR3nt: TGTGCCATCAGTGAAACCGGGACTAGCTACGAGCAGTACTTC

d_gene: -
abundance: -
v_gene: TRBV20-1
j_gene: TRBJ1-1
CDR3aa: CSAWGRRNTEAFF
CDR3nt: TGCAGTGCCTGGGGGCGAAGAAACACTGAAGCTTTCTTT

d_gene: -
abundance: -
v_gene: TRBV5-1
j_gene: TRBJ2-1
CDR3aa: CASSFVRVNEQFF
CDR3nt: TGCGCCAGCAGCTTCGTCAGGGTCAATGAGCAGTTCTTC

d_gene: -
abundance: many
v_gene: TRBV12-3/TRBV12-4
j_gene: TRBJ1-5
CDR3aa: CASSFGGSGNQPQHF
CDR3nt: TGTGCCAGCAGTTTCGGAGGGAGCGGCAATCAGCCCCAGCATTTT

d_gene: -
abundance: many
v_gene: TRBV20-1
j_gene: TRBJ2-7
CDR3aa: CSARDLDYYEQYF
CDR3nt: TGCAGTGCTAGAGATCTGGATTACTACGAGCAGTACTTC

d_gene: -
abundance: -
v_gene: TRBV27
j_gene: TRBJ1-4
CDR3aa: CASKPVGVLREKLFF
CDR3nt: TGTGCCAGCAAACCGGTGGGGGTTCTTCGTGAAAAACTGTTTTTT

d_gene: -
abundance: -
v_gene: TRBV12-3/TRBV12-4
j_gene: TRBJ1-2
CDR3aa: CASSPSGRANYGYTF
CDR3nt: TGTGCCAGCAGTCCCTCAGGCCGAGCTAACTATGGCTACACCTTC

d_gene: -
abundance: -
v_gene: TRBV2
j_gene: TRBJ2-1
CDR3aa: CASSAGPEQFF
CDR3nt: TGTGCCAGCAGTGCCGGCCCCGAGCAGTTCTTC

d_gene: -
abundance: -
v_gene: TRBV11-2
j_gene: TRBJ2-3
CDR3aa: CASSFPSERDNTDTQYF
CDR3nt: TGTGCCAGCAGCTTCCCCTCTGAGCGGGACAACACAGATACGCAGTATTTT

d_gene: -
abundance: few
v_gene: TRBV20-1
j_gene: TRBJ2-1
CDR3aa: CSAPRGAVGSYNEQFF
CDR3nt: TGCAGTGCTCCTCGAGGAGCGGTTGGCTCCTACAATGAGCAGTTCTTC

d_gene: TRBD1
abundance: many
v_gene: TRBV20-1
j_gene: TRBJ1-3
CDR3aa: CSAQAGTGAGNTIYF
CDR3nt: TGCAGTGCCCAAGCCGGGACAGGGGCAGGAAACACCATATATTTT

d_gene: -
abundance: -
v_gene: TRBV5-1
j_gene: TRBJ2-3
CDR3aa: CASSLARSGDINTQYF
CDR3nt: TGCGCCAGCAGCTTGGCCAGGTCAGGGGACATAAATACGCAGTATTTT

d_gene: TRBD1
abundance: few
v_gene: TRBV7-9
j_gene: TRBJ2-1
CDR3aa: CASSPDRDRSYNEQFF
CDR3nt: TGTGCCAGCAGCCCAGACCGGGACAGGAGCTACAATGAGCAGTTCTTC

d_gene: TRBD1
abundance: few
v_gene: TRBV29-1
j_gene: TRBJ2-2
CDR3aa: CSVGQGLTGELFF
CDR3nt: TGCAGCGTGGGACAGGGGCTGACCGGGGAGCTGTTTTTT

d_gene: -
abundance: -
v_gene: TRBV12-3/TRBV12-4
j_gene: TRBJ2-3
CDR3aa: CASSSYWEDTQYF
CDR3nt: TGTGCCAGCAGTTCCTACTGGGAAGATACGCAGTATTTT

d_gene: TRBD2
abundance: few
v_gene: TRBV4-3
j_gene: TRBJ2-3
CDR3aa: CASSPTPGGSTDTQYF
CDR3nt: TGCGCCAGCAGCCCCACCCCGGGGGGGAGCACAGATACGCAGTATTTT

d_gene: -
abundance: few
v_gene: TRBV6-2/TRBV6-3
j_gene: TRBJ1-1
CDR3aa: CASSYGRYEAFF
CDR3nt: TGTGCCAGCAGTTACGGACGCTATGAAGCTTTCTTT

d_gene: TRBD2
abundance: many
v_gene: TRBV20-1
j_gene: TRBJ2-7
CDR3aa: CSANPTSGGASGEQYF
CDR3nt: TGCAGTGCTAATCCGACTAGCGGGGGGGCCTCTGGGGAGCAGTACTTC

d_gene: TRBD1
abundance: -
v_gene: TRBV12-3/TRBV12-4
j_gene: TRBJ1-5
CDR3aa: CASSPTGLSQPQHF
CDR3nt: TGTGCCAGCAGCCCGACAGGGTTAAGCCAGCCCCAGCATTTT

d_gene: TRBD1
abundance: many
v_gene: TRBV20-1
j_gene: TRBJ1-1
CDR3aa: CSAKGASEAFF
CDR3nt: TGCAGTGCTAAGGGGGCGTCTGAAGCTTTCTTT

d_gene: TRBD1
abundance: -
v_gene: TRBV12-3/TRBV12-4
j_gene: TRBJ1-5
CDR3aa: CASSPHSGGNQPQHF
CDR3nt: TGTGCCAGCAGTCCCCATTCAGGGGGAAATCAGCCCCAGCATTTT

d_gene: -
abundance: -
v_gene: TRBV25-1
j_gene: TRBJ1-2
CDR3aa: CASSEFRGDGYTF
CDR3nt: TGTGCCAGCAGTGAATTTCGAGGGGATGGCTACACCTTC

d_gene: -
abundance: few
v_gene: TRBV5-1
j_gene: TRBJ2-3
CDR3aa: CASSLAVIGGTDTQYF
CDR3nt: TGCGCCAGCAGCTTGGCCGTAATTGGGGGCACAGATACGCAGTATTTT

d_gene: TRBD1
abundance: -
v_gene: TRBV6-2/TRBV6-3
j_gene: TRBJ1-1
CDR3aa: CASSPFRGGRGTRLDTEAFF
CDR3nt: TGTGCCAGCAGCCCATTCAGAGGGGGCAGGGGAACAAGATTGGACACTGAAGCTTTCTTT

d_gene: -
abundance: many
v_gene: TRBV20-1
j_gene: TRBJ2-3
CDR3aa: CSAWLTSSGADTQYF
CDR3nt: TGCAGTGCTTGGCTGACCTCCTCGGGGGCAGATACGCAGTATTTT

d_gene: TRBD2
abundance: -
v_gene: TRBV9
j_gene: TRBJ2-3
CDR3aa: CASSVAGGPTDTQYF
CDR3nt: TGTGCCAGCAGCGTAGCGGGGGGGCCCACAGATACGCAGTATTTT

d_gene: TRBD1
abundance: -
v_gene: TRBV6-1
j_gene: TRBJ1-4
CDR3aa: CASNTLQGMTTNEKLFF
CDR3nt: TGTGCCAGCAATACCCTACAGGGGATGACAACTAATGAAAAACTGTTTTTT

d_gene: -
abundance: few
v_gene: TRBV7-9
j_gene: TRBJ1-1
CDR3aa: CASSLKPAPNTEAFF
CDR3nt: TGTGCCAGCAGCTTAAAGCCAGCACCGAACACTGAAGCTTTCTTT

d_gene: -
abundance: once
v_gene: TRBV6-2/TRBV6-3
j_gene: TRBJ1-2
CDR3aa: CASSYGTLEDYGYTF
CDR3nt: TGTGCCAGCAGTTACGGGACACTTGAGGACTATGGCTACACCTTC

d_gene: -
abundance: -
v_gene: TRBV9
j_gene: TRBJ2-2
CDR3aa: CASSKISGRRPGELFF
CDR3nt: TGTGCCAGCAGCAAAATCTCCGGCCGCCGCCCCGGGGAGCTGTTTTTT

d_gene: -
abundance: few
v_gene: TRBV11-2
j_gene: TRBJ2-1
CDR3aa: CASSLEPRGGGYNEQFF
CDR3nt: TGTGCCAGCAGCTTAGAACCCCGAGGGGGTGGATACAATGAGCAGTTCTTC

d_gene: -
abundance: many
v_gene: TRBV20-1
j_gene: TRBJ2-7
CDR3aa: CSALDGFSYEQYF
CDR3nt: TGCAGTGCTTTGGACGGATTCTCCTACGAGCAGTACTTC

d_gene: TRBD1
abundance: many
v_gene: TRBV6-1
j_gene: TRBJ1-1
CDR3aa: CASSQRTGMNTEAFF
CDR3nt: TGTGCCAGCAGTCAAAGGACAGGGATGAACACTGAAGCTTTCTTT

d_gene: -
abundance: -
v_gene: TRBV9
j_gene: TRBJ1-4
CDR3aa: CASSSALSAEKLFF
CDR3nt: TGTGCCAGCAGCTCGGCCCTTTCGGCCGAAAAACTGTTTTTT

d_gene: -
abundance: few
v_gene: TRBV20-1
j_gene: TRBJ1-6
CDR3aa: CSAREAGSSPLHF
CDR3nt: TGCAGTGCTAGAGAAGCGGGAAGTTCACCCCTCCACTTT

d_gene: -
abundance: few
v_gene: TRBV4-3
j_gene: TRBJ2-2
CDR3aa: CASSQVSQIAGELFF
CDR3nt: TGCGCCAGCAGCCAAGTGTCCCAAATAGCCGGGGAGCTGTTTTTT

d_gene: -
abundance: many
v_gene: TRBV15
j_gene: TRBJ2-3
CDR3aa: CATSREGFRGTDTQYF
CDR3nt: TGTGCCACCAGCAGAGAAGGGTTTAGGGGCACAGATACGCAGTATTTT

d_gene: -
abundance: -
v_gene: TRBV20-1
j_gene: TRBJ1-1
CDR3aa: CSARPLGRLNTEAFF
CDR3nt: TGCAGTGCTAGACCCCTGGGACGTCTGAACACTGAAGCTTTCTTT

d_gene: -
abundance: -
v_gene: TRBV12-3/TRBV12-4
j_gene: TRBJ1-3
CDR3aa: CASSTRTTGSGNTIYF
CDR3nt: TGTGCCAGCAGTACTCGGACCACGGGATCTGGAAACACCATATATTTT

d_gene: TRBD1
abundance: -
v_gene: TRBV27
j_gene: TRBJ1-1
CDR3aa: CASQQGGDEAFF
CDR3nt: TGTGCCAGTCAACAGGGGGGAGATGAAGCTTTCTTT

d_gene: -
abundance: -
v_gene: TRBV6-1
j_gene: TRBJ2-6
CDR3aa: CASMGEWAGANVLTF
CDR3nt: TGTGCCAGCATGGGGGAGTGGGCTGGGGCCAACGTCCTGACTTTC

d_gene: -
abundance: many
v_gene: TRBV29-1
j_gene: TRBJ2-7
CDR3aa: CSVESGEQYF
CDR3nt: TGCAGCGTTGAGTCCGGCGAGCAGTACTTC